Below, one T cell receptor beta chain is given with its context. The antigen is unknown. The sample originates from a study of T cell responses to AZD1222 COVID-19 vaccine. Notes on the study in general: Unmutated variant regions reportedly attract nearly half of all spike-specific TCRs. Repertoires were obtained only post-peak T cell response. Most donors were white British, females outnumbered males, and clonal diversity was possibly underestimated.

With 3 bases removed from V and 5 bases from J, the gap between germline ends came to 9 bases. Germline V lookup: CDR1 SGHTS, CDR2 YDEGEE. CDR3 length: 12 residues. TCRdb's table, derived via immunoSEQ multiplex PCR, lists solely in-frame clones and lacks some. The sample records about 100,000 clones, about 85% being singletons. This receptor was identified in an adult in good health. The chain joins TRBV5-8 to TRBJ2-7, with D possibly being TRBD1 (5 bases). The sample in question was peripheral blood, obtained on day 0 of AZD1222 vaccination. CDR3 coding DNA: TGTGCCAGCAGCTCAAGGGGAAACGAGCAGTACTTC. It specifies CASSSRGNEQYF.